Given below is one T cell receptor (beta chain) in context. The sample comes from a study of blood T cell repertoires in COVID-19. Study-level background: Samples taken during acute and convalescent COVID-19 were collected in the United States, Italy and Spain.

TCRdb's copy holds only in-frame clones and misses some; the assay was immunoSEQ multiplex PCR. The sample carries approximately 200,000 clones, nearly 90% recorded once. Participant reports of clinical history set cohort assignment. The V and J ends lost 0 bases and 8 bases respectively, with 10 bases between them. Looked up from germline, CDR1 is SEHNR and CDR2 is FQNEAQ (reference sequence). There are 13 residues in the CDR3. The clonotype was recovered from a man aged 30 to 45 who had recovered from COVID-19. This chain links TRBV7-9 with TRBJ1-2; D gene uncertain. The sample was PBMCs or T cells enriched from blood (not recorded which). The CDR3 DNA reads as TGTGCCAGCAGCTTAGCGGAGCGGACGGGCTACACCTTC. The encoded protein is CASSLAERTGYTF.